These 19 T cell receptor beta chains originate from one sample sequenced in a study of shared clonotypes between healthy human individuals. The method was immunoSEQ multiplex PCR; TCRdb's version includes in-frame clones alone and lacks a portion of them. This table has roughly 2.2 million clones, 85% to 95% appearing once. The source material was naive CD4+ T cells from PBMCs. Subset reported: CD45RA+ positively selected. The receptors here all came from a man aged 18 to 30 in good health. Some clones in this sample may be carry-over from other donors' samples.

This chain links TRBV14 with TRBJ2-1; 8 bases map to TRBD1. Germline CDR1 reads SGHDN; CDR2 reads FVKESK. Germline trimming cut 6 bases from V and 6 bases from J; bases unmatched to any gene: 10. The CDR3 has 15 residues. CDR3 amino acids: CASSRRQGLGNEQFF. The CDR3 nucleotides are TGTGCCAGCAGTCGACGACAGGGGTTGGGCAATGAGCAGTTCTTC.

The rearrangement links TRBV5-1 to TRBJ1-4; 7 positions agree with TRBD1. Germline CDR1 is SGHRS and CDR2 is YFSETQ. The CDR3 covers 16 residues. With V trimmed by 0 bases and J by 1 base, 3 bases remained unmatched. The DNA for the CDR3 is TGCGCCAGCAGCTTGGGACAGGGTATAACTAATGAAAAACTGTTTTTT. Its translation is CASSLGQGITNEKLFF.

The chain links TRBV18 to TRBJ2-1; 9 nucleotides match TRBD2. This CDR3 spans 16 amino acids. The V and J ends lost 5 bases and 5 bases, in that order; junction bases with no gene match: 10. Germline V gives CDR1 KGHSH, CDR2 LQKENI. The CDR3 spells CASSTLLAGGDNEQFF. For the CDR3, the DNA is TGTGCCAGCTCAACCCTACTGGCGGGAGGGGACAATGAGCAGTTCTTC.

The chain combines TRBV6-5 with TRBJ2-3, with TRBD2 identical over 8 bases. Germline CDR1 and CDR2: MNHEY and SVGAGI. J lost 6 bases, V lost 6 bases, and 11 bases had no gene match. There are 15 residues in the CDR3. The CDR3 protein is CASSRAGLAADTQYF. CDR3 sequence (DNA): TGTGCCAGCAGCCGCGCAGGACTAGCAGCGGATACGCAGTATTTT.

The chain recombines TRBV7-9 with TRBJ2-5, with D perhaps assigned TRBD1 or TRBD2 (5 bases each). This CDR3 has 15 amino acids. Germline CDR1 and CDR2: SEHNR and FQNEAQ (reference sequence). Between the trimmed V and J ends, which lost 4 bases and 2 bases, there was a span of 14 bases. CDR3 loop: CASSSPRDRQETQYF. In DNA form, the CDR3 reads TGTGCCAGCAGCTCCCCCAGGGACCGACAAGAGACCCAGTACTTC. The entire variable domain, with the rest obtained from reference TRBV7-9 and TRBJ2-5, is as follows: DTGVSQNPRHKITKRGQNVTFRCDPISEHNRLYWYRQTLGQGPEFLTYFQNEAQLEKSRLLSDRFSAERPKGSFSTLEIQRTEQGDSAMYLCASSSPRDRQETQYFGPGTRLLVL.

The chain recombines TRBV2 with TRBJ1-2; 9 bases agree with TRBD1. Trimming removed 7 bases from V and 5 bases from J; junction bases left unmatched: 8. This CDR3 is built from 14 residues. CDR1 is SNHLY, CDR2 FYNNEI, per germline. The CDR3 coding sequence is TGTGCCAGCACGGGGGACAGGGATGTTTATGGCTACACCTTC. This sequence encodes CASTGDRDVYGYTF.

The chain is built from TRBV28 and TRBJ1-4; D not certain. The CDR3 has 15 residues. V dropped 2 bases and J dropped 0 bases, with 7 bases sitting between them. CDR1 is MDHEN and CDR2 is SYDVKM in the germline V gene. DNA for the CDR3: TGTGCCAGCAGTTTAACCCCCGCAACTAATGAAAAACTGTTTTTT. Residues: CASSLTPATNEKLFF. Based on the CDR3 plus reference TRBV28 and TRBJ1-4, the full variable domain is DVKVTQSSRYLVKRTGEKVFLECVQDMDHENMFWYRQDPGLGLRLIYFSYDVKMKEKGDIPEGYSVSREKKERFSLILESASTNQTSMYLCASSLTPATNEKLFFGSGTQLSVL.

The CDR3 reads CAISEGQQAGNTIYF. Here the CDR3 DNA reads TGTGCCATCAGTGAAGGGCAGCAAGCTGGAAACACCATATATTTT. The chain is built from TRBV10-3 and TRBJ1-3; D gene unclear. Trimming took 3 bases from V and 2 from J, leaving 11 bases between them. This CDR3 is built from 15 residues. Germline CDR1 and CDR2: ENHRY and SYGVKD.

The CDR3 bases are TGTGCCAGCAGCACACGACCGGGAGGCTACAATGAGCAGTTCTTC. This sequence encodes CASSTRPGGYNEQFF. The V and J genes are TRBV28 and TRBJ2-1; TRBD2 aligns across 7 bases. The germline V gene encodes CDR1 MDHEN and CDR2 SYDVKM. The CDR3 is made up of 15 amino acids. Trimming removed 6 bases from V and 3 bases from J; junction bases left unmatched: 8.

This chain connects TRBV7-8 to TRBJ1-1; 7 bases fit TRBD1. V trimming: 1 base; J trimming: 0 bases; junction bases outside the gene matches: 2. CDR1 SGHVS and CDR2 FQNEAQ come from the germline V gene. The CDR3 is 15 residues long. The CDR3 bases are TGTGCCAGCAGCTTAGAGGACAGGTTGAACACTGAAGCTTTCTTT. Its translation: CASSLEDRLNTEAFF.

This sequence joins TRBV6-6 and TRBJ2-7; 8 bases are shared with TRBD1. V lost 6 bases to trimming and J lost 3 bases; unmatched junction nucleotides: 7. The CDR3 contains 14 residues. Looked up from germline, CDR1 is MNHNY and CDR2 is SVGAGI (reference sequence). This CDR3 reads CASRTGTGIYEQYF. CDR3 coding DNA: TGTGCCAGCAGGACCGGGACAGGAATCTACGAGCAGTACTTC.

The V gene is TRBV7-3, the J gene TRBJ1-4; D perhaps matches TRBD1 (6 bases). CDR1 is SGHTA and CDR2 is FQGTGA in the germline V gene. V shed 5 bases and J shed 6 bases, with 22 bases lying between them. The CDR3 has 17 amino acids. The CDR3 nucleotides read TGTGCCAGCAGCGCGTATTCCCGGCAGGGGAAGGATGAAAAACTGTTTTTT. Its protein product is CASSAYSRQGKDEKLFF.

The chain joins TRBV7-2 to TRBJ2-2; D is perhaps TRBD2 (5 bases). The germline V and J ends were trimmed by 5 bases and 3 bases, with 19 bases remaining between them. The germline gives CDR1 SGHTA, CDR2 FQGNSA. The CDR3 spans 17 residues. The CDR3 spells CASSPPLGLAHTGELFF. Here the CDR3 DNA reads TGTGCCAGCAGCCCCCCCCTAGGGCTAGCCCACACCGGGGAGCTGTTTTTT.

The chain recombines TRBV4-1 with TRBJ2-3; 7 nucleotides line up with TRBD2. The CDR3 loop spans 17 amino acids. Per germline, CDR1 MGHRA and CDR2 YSYEKL. The junction had 7 bases not matched to a gene; V was cut back by 0 bases and J by 1 base. CDR3 nucleotides: TGCGCCAGCAGCCAAGATCCAGGGAGGGTAGGCACAGATACGCAGTATTTT. Its translation: CASSQDPGRVGTDTQYF.

As to this clone: Other DNA sequences in the sample encode the same CDR3. This CDR3 reads CASSVLGSGANVLTF. Here the CDR3 DNA reads TGTGCCAGCAGCGTACTCGGCTCTGGGGCCAACGTCCTGACTTTC. This chain connects TRBV9 to TRBJ2-6; D gene unclear. The V end was cut by 1 base, the J end by 0 bases, with 5 bases between. Germline V gene sequence: CDR1 SGDLS, CDR2 YYNGEE. The CDR3 spans 15 residues. Full variable domain (outside the CDR3, taken from reference TRBV9 and TRBJ2-6): DSGVTQTPKHLITATGQRVTLRCSPRSGDLSVYWYQQSLDQGLQFLIQYYNGEERAKGNILERFSAQQFPDLHSELNLSSLELGDSALYFCASSVLGSGANVLTFGAGSRLTVL.

The chain has TRBV19 and TRBJ2-7, with unresolved D. V was pared by 4 bases and J by 3 bases, with 4 bases between. The germline gives CDR1 LNHDA, CDR2 SQIVND (reference sequence). The CDR3 is 11 residues long. CDR3 DNA sequence: TGTGCCAGTAGTAGGGACTACGAGCAGTACTTC. Amino acids: CASSRDYEQYF.

CDR3 coding DNA: TGTGCCAGCAGCTTAGATCGAATCTTCGACTACGAGCAGTACTTC. Translating gives CASSLDRIFDYEQYF. This chain joins TRBV11-1 and TRBJ2-7, with D uncertain. Germline CDR1 is SGHAT and CDR2 is FQDESV (reference sequence). The CDR3 has 15 residues. V lost 1 base to trimming and J lost 3 bases, with 13 bases between them.

V usage is TRBV7-6 and J usage is TRBJ2-6, with unresolved D. Trimming left V 6 bases short and J 0 bases short, with 12 bases between. The CDR3 extends over 16 amino acids. Germline V gene sequence: CDR1 SGHVS, CDR2 FNYEAQ. CDR3 sequence reads: CASSSTRPSGANVLTF. CDR3 coding DNA: TGTGCCAGCAGTTCCACAAGACCCTCTGGGGCCAACGTCCTGACTTTC.

The rearrangement links TRBV7-9 to TRBJ2-7; 7 nucleotides align to TRBD2. The V and J ends lost 5 bases and 0 bases, in that order; junction bases with no gene match: 10. CDR1 and CDR2 (germline): SEHNR, FQNEAQ (reference sequence). CDR3 size: 16 residues. This chain's CDR3 is CASSPPWERGSYEQYF. The CDR3 nucleotides are TGTGCCAGCAGCCCGCCCTGGGAGCGGGGCTCCTACGAGCAGTACTTC.